The 5 T cell receptor beta chains reported below all come from one sample, sequenced in a study of T cells in Graves' hyperthyroidism and ophthalmopathy. It was RNA transcripts that yielded the amplified TCR beta CDR3 regions. The HTBI set primed first-round TCR CDR3 RT-PCR. In TCRdb, the multiplex PCR reads were re-called with MiXCR into one record per CDR3 protein. The sample records over 300,000 distinct CDR3 sequences, roughly 13% being singletons. Sequenced input: blood. These TCRs come from a woman aged 35 to 49 with Graves' ophthalmopathy.

This clonotype was recorded many times. This chain links TRBV20-1 with TRBJ2-1, with 11 bases that match TRBD2. The CDR3 loop spans 13 amino acids. V lost 8 bases, J lost 3 bases, and 3 bases stayed unmatched. The germline V gene has CDR1 DFQATT and CDR2 SNEGSKA (reference sequence). CDR3 sequence (DNA): TGCAGTCTAACTAGCGGGAGCTACAATGAGCAGTTCTTC. Amino acids: CSLTSGSYNEQFF.

This clonotype has a count of ten or more. This chain links TRBV19 with TRBJ1-5; the match to TRBD1 covers 10 bases. J lost 4 bases, V lost 10 bases, and 10 bases had no gene match. Germline assignment: CDR1 LNHDA and CDR2 SQIVND (reference sequence). This CDR3 is built from 15 residues. The CDR3 nucleotides read TGTGCCACCGGACAGGGGGATTCCGTAAATCAGCCCCAGCATTTT. This translates into CATGQGDSVNQPQHF.

V and J are TRBV7-9 and TRBJ2-4; TRBD2 matches at 7 bases. CDR1 is SEHNR, CDR2 FQNEAQ, per germline (reference sequence). Trimming cost V 3 bases and J 2 bases; bases outside gene matches: 13. This CDR3 region has 18 residues. CDR3: CASSLARGGGEPKNIQYF. CDR3 in DNA: TGTGCCAGCAGCTTGGCCCGCGGGGGAGGCGAGCCCAAAAACATTCAGTACTTC.

This clonotype was recorded at least ten times. V and J are TRBV11-2 and TRBJ2-1, with D possibly being TRBD2 (6 bases). The CDR3 runs to 15 residues. Germline V lookup: CDR1 SGHAT, CDR2 FQNNGV. The V end lost 0 bases, the J end lost 8 bases, and 14 bases lay between the germline ends. The CDR3 loop reads CASSLEDYPRHEQFF. The CDR3, as DNA: TGTGCCAGCAGCTTAGAGGACTACCCTCGCCATGAGCAGTTCTTC.

This clonotype was observed a few times. The V and J genes are TRBV7-9 and TRBJ1-6, with 9 positions matching TRBD1. The CDR3 sequence is 14 residues long. Looked up from germline, CDR1 is SEHNR and CDR2 is FQNEAQ (reference sequence). Trimming cost V 4 bases and J 8 bases; bases outside gene matches: 3. CDR3 DNA sequence: TGTGCCAGCAGCTGGGACAGGGTGGATTCACCCCTCCACTTT. This codes for CASSWDRVDSPLHF. The whole variable domain, filled in from reference TRBV7-9 and TRBJ1-6, reads DTGVSQNPRHKITKRGQNVTFRCDPISEHNRLYWYRQTLGQGPEFLTYFQNEAQLEKSRLLSDRFSAERPKGSFSTLEIQRTEQGDSAMYLCASSWDRVDSPLHFGNGTRLTVT.